Here is one T cell receptor beta chain with its context. Authors' analysis steps: Nucleated cell counts were estimated from reference gene primer amplification. Method: immunoSEQ multiplex PCR; TCRdb's copy keeps in-frame clones and lacks some. D and trimming were read from the DNA, whereas the V and J calls and clone size are those reported in that table. Altogether under 80,000 clones are present, around 85% being singletons, with the ten largest covering approximately 15%. The data are from a study of blood T cell repertoires in COVID-19. Looking at the study overall: Collection of acute and convalescent COVID-19 samples took place in the United States, Italy and Spain. PBMCs, B-cell-depleted T cells, or T cells provided the cDNA or gDNA that made up the material.

The CDR3 loop spans 15 amino acids. Germline V gene sequence: CDR1 SGHVS, CDR2 FQNEAQ. Germline trimming cut 6 bases from V and 2 bases from J; bases unmatched to any gene: 8. This chain joins TRBV7-8 and TRBJ2-3, with 7 nucleotides matching TRBD2. Sequencing was carried out using peripheral blood. This clonotype was sampled from a human donor in a cohort sampled during active COVID-19. This CDR3 is CASRRTSAPTDTQYF. DNA of the CDR3: TGTGCCAGCAGGCGAACTAGCGCCCCCACAGATACGCAGTATTTT.